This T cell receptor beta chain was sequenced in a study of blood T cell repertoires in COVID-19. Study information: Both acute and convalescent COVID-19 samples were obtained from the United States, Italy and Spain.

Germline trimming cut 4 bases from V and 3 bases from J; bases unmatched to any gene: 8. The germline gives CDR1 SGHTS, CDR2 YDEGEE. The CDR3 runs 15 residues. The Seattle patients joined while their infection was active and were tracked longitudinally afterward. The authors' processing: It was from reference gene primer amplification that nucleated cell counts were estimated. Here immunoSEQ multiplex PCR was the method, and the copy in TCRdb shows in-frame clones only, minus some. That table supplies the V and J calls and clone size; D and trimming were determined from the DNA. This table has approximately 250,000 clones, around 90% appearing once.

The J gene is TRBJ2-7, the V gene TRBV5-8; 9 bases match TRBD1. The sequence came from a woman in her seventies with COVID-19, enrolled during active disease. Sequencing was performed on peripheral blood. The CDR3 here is CASSLVGQGFYEQYF. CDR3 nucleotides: TGTGCCAGCAGCCTGGTGGGACAGGGTTTCTACGAGCAGTACTTC. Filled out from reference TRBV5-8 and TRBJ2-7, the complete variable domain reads EAGVTQSPTHLIKTRGQQATLRCSPISGHTSVYWYQQALGLGLQFLLWYDEGEERNRGNFPPRFSGRQFPNYSSELNVNALELEDSALYLCASSLVGQGFYEQYFGPGTRLTVT.